The 32 T cell receptor beta chains reported below all come from one sample, sequenced in a study of T cell repertoires in cytomegalovirus infection. TCRdb itself ran the reads through MiXCR, one entry per CDR3 protein. Here the sample spans some 150,000 distinct CDR3 sequences, 20% to 25% being singletons. Sample: PBMCs. These receptors all stem from a human donor in good health (CMV status not recorded). Some clones in this sample may be carry-over from other donors' samples.

The chain joins TRBV10-3 to TRBJ1-2, with a possible D match to TRBD1 (5 bases). V lost 6 bases, J lost 1 base, and 15 bases lay in between. The CDR3 is 15 amino acids. Germline V lookup: CDR1 ENHRY, CDR2 SYGVKD. CDR3 residues: CAIRGTEYFNYGYTF. CDR3 DNA: TGTGCCATCAGGGGGACCGAATACTTTAACTATGGCTACACCTTC.

This clonotype was detected ten times or more. The germline gene is not matched at one end of the junction; a read error may be the cause. The V gene is TRBV28, the J gene TRBJ2-7; D not certain. The CDR3 has 13 amino acids. CDR1 is MDHEN and CDR2 is SYDVKM in the germline V gene. CDR3 protein: CASSLAVSHEQYF. As DNA, the CDR3 is TGTGCCAGCAGTTTAGCGGTCTCCCACGAGCAGTACTTC.

This clonotype was detected ten times or more. V gene TRBV12-3 or TRBV12-4 combines with J gene TRBJ1-1; 8 nucleotides align to TRBD1. CDR3 size: 13 residues. The V segment lost 5 bases and the J segment 3 bases; nucleotides outside the gene matches: 2. CDR3 region: CASSNRGDTEAFF. DNA of the CDR3: TGTGCCAGCAGTAACAGGGGGGACACTGAAGCTTTCTTT.

This clonotype was observed a single time. This chain connects TRBV24-1 to TRBJ1-5, with a weak D call TRBD1 (6 bases). Germline loops: CDR1 KGHDR, CDR2 SFDVKD. This CDR3 is 16 amino acids long. V lost 4 bases, J lost 4 bases, and 16 bases lay in between. The CDR3 here is CATSDAREGGNQPQHF. For the CDR3, the DNA is TGTGCCACCAGTGACGCTAGAGAAGGGGGGAATCAGCCCCAGCATTTT.

The chain joins TRBV24-1 to TRBJ1-2; TRBD1 aligns across 8 bases. The CDR3 extends over 14 amino acids. Trimming removed 4 bases from V and 1 base from J; junction bases left unmatched: 1. Germline-derived CDR1 and CDR2 are KGHDR and SFDVKD. The chain's CDR3 is CATSEDRVNYGYTF. The CDR3 nucleotides are TGTGCCACCAGTGAGGACAGGGTTAACTATGGCTACACCTTC.

J is TRBJ2-1 and V is TRBV6-6, with a tentative D call TRBD1 (6 bases). Trimming took off 3 bases at V and 9 bases at J, with 12 bases between the two ends. The V gene's germline CDR1 is MNHNY and CDR2 SVGAGI (reference sequence). The CDR3 extends over 13 amino acids. The CDR3 loop reads CASSYGGRAEQFF. The CDR3 DNA reads as TGTGCCAGCAGTTATGGGGGCCGTGCTGAGCAGTTCTTC.

This clonotype occurred many times. This sequence joins TRBV6-2 or TRBV6-3 and TRBJ2-6, with 9 bases lining up with TRBD1. CDR1 and CDR2 (germline): MNHEY, SVGEGT. The CDR3 sequence is 21 residues long. J was trimmed by 4 bases and V by 6 bases; bases with no gene match: 22. The DNA for the CDR3 is TGTGCCAGCAGCTATGGCCCCTTCACAGGGGGCAATTATTCGGGGGCCAACGTCCTGACTTTC. This codes for CASSYGPFTGGNYSGANVLTF.

There are many counts of this clonotype. V is TRBV27 and J is TRBJ1-5; 7 bases align to TRBD1. V gave up 6 bases and J gave up 4 bases; unmatched junction bases: 6. Germline CDR1 is MNHEY and CDR2 is SMNVEV (reference sequence). The CDR3 has 14 amino acids. The CDR3 loop reads CASSTTGRNQPQHF. DNA for the CDR3: TGTGCCAGCAGCACGACAGGGAGAAATCAGCCCCAGCATTTT.

On this clonotype itself: At one of its ends the junction is not consistent with the germline gene, which may arise from a read error. This chain uses TRBV7-2 with TRBJ1-4; no clear D. Germline V gives CDR1 SGHTA, CDR2 FQGNSA. CDR3 length equals 16 residues. In DNA, the CDR3 is TGTGCCAGCAGCTTACCTACCGGGGTTGTGAGTGAAAAAGTGTTTTTT. Amino acids: CASSLPTGVVSEKVFF.

Comments on this clonotype: An end of the junction differs from the germline gene, which may be a read error. The chain uses TRBV7-7 and TRBJ2-5; 8 positions match TRBD2. Germline-derived CDR1 and CDR2 are SSHAT and FNYEAQ (reference sequence). This CDR3 comprises 15 residues. The CDR3 is CASSKSGGGGETQYF. DNA of the CDR3: TGTGCTAGCAGCAAATCCGGGGGGGGCGGAGAGACCCAGTACTTC.

This clonotype was found many times. This chain uses TRBV19 with TRBJ2-1; 8 positions match TRBD1. Germline V gives CDR1 LNHDA, CDR2 SQIVND (reference sequence). The CDR3 is 15 amino acids. V shed 3 bases, J shed 7 bases, and the junction held 8 bases outside the gene matches. CDR3 bases: TGTGCCAGTAGTATTTTGGCAGGGGGCTCTAATGAGCAGTTCTTC. Its translation: CASSILAGGSNEQFF.

Notes on this clonotype: Given a much more abundant clone one base away, this may be a read error. This chain connects TRBV4-1 to TRBJ1-4; possible D gene TRBD1, 5 bases. Germline-derived CDR1 and CDR2 are MGHRA and YSYEKL. The CDR3 is made up of 15 amino acids. CDR3 nucleotides: TGCGCCAGCAGCCAACCCGACAGAGTTAATAAAAAACTGTTTTTT. The encoded protein is CASSQPDRVNKKLFF.

There are a few counts of this clonotype. The chain carries TRBV19 and TRBJ2-7, with D possibly being TRBD2 (5 bases). CDR3 length equals 14 residues. V was trimmed by 7 bases and J by 0 bases, leaving 13 bases between them. Germline-derived CDR1 and CDR2 are LNHDA and SQIVND (reference sequence). As DNA, the CDR3 is TGTGCCAGTAAAGCGGTTCTGAGCTCCTACGAGCAGTACTTC. This sequence encodes CASKAVLSSYEQYF. Complete variable domain (other parts from reference TRBV19 and TRBJ2-7): DGGITQSPKYLFRKEGQNVTLSCEQNLNHDAMYWYRQDPGQGLRLIYYSQIVNDFQKGDIAEGYSVSREKKESFPLTVTSAQKNPTAFYLCASKAVLSSYEQYFGPGTRLTVT.

Details on this clonotype: Being one base from a much bigger clone, this may be a read error. J is TRBJ2-1 and V is TRBV6-2 or TRBV6-3, with unresolved D. V was trimmed by 6 bases and J by 7 bases, leaving 13 bases between them. The CDR3 is made up of 13 amino acids. Germline loops: CDR1 MNHEY, CDR2 SVGEGT. The CDR3 nucleotides are TGTGCCAGCAGAATAAACTGCCCGAATGAGCAGTTCTTC. This translates into CASRINCPNEQFF.

This clonotype was found a few times. The chain recombines TRBV27 with TRBJ2-1; possible D gene TRBD2, 5 bases. Germline V gene lookup returns CDR1 MNHEY and CDR2 SMNVEV (reference sequence). The CDR3 has 16 amino acids. V gave up 7 bases and J gave up 5 bases, with 21 bases separating them. The CDR3 loop is CASTNSVRTVNNEQFF. The CDR3 nucleotides read TGTGCCAGCACGAACAGCGTTAGGACTGTCAACAATGAGCAGTTCTTC.

This clonotype was counted only a few times. The CDR3 DNA sequence: TGTGCCAGCGGGCCAGGTCTTCGTTTTGAAGCTTTCTTT. This translates into CASGPGLRFEAFF. The chain joins TRBV12-3 or TRBV12-4 to TRBJ1-1; D remains unclear. The CDR3 has 13 residues. Trimming left V 8 bases short and J 7 bases short, with 17 bases between.

The rearrangement joins TRBV4-3 to TRBJ2-1; 11 bases line up with TRBD1. Unmatched junction bases numbered 6, after V lost 3 bases and J lost 8 bases. Germline lookup yields CDR1 LGHNA and CDR2 YSLEER. CDR3 length: 15 amino acids. The CDR3 DNA reads as TGCGCCAGCAGCCACCGGGACAGGGGGGTCGATGAGCAGTTCTTC. Translating it yields CASSHRDRGVDEQFF.

This clonotype was picked up many times. V is TRBV7-2 and J is TRBJ2-3, with 7 bases identical to TRBD1. The germline CDR1 and CDR2 sequences are SGHTA and FQGNSA. The CDR3 has 14 amino acids. Trimming at V came to 5 bases and at J to 4 bases, leaving 6 bases not matched to a gene. CDR3 residues: CASSPGTVPDTQYF. The CDR3 coding sequence is TGTGCCAGCAGCCCCGGGACAGTTCCAGATACGCAGTATTTT.

J is TRBJ1-4 and V is TRBV28, with a possible D match to TRBD1 (6 bases). Germline V gene lookup returns CDR1 MDHEN and CDR2 SYDVKM. V lost 6 bases and J lost 5, with 13 bases in between. This CDR3 is 14 amino acids long. The CDR3 here is CASSVQGVNEKLFF. The DNA of the CDR3 is TGTGCCAGCAGCGTACAGGGAGTCAATGAAAAACTGTTTTTT.

The genes are TRBV28 and TRBJ2-7; 8 bases are a match to TRBD2. In germline, CDR1 is MDHEN, CDR2 SYDVKM. J gave up 0 bases and V 5 bases, and 6 bases lay outside the gene matches. This CDR3 region has 15 residues. In DNA, the CDR3 is TGTGCCAGCAGTCGAGCCGGGACTAGCTCCTACGAGCAGTACTTC. It yields the protein CASSRAGTSSYEQYF.

The chain is built from TRBV19 and TRBJ2-1; 11 bases are shared with TRBD2. Trimming at V came to 4 bases and at J to 4 bases, leaving 6 bases not matched to a gene. The CDR3 totals 16 residues. The V gene's germline CDR1 is LNHDA and CDR2 SQIVND (reference sequence). The CDR3 bases are TGTGCCAGTAGTACCCAACTAGCGGGAGTTTACAATGAGCAGTTCTTC. Its translation is CASSTQLAGVYNEQFF.

This chain uses TRBV12-3 or TRBV12-4 with TRBJ2-1; weak D call: TRBD2 (5 bases). V was trimmed by 2 bases and J by 4 bases, leaving 9 bases between them. The CDR3 is made up of 14 amino acids. The DNA for the CDR3 is TGTGCCAGCAGTTTATCCGGGGATTACAATGAGCAGTTCTTC. Translation gives CASSLSGDYNEQFF.

This clonotype was counted between two and nine times. The rearrangement uses TRBV12-3 or TRBV12-4 and TRBJ2-5; 15 bases agree with TRBD2. The CDR3 contains 17 residues. V dropped 6 bases and J dropped 2; count of bases not matched to a gene: 7. The CDR3 sequence: CASRPGTSGRRQETQYF. The DNA for the CDR3 is TGTGCCAGCAGACCCGGGACTAGCGGGAGGAGGCAAGAGACCCAGTACTTC.

Only a few counts were recorded for this clonotype. V gene TRBV12-3 or TRBV12-4 combines with J gene TRBJ2-1; 9 positions agree with TRBD2. Trimming removed 4 bases from V and 5 bases from J; junction bases left unmatched: 12. This CDR3 comprises 17 residues. The CDR3 loop is CASSSRIAGEGDNEQFF. The CDR3 nucleotides read TGTGCCAGCAGTTCCAGAATAGCGGGAGAGGGGGACAATGAGCAGTTCTTC.

This clonotype was counted between two and nine times. V and J are TRBV5-1 and TRBJ2-7; 8 positions match TRBD2. V lost 0 bases and J lost 3; bases outside the gene matches: 8. Germline assignment: CDR1 SGHRS and CDR2 YFSETQ. The CDR3 contains 16 residues. CDR3 residues: CASSLEPGGRNYEQYF. In DNA form, the CDR3 reads TGCGCCAGCAGCTTGGAACCGGGGGGGCGAAACTACGAGCAGTACTTC.

This clonotype was seen repeatedly, ten times or more. The chain carries TRBV5-1 and TRBJ1-2; D not resolved. Germline V gene lookup returns CDR1 SGHRS and CDR2 YFSETQ. Deletions cut 0 bases from V and 2 bases from J, with 11 bases between. The CDR3 covers 15 residues. CDR3 nucleotides: TGCGCCAGCAGCTTGGATCGTCCAGGCAACTATGGCTACACCTTC. This gives the protein CASSLDRPGNYGYTF.

This clonotype appeared many times. CDR3 sequence reads: CASSYSIIAGVSRGELFF. The CDR3 DNA sequence: TGTGCCAGCAGTTACTCGATAATCGCGGGAGTATCTCGCGGGGAGCTGTTTTTT. The chain carries TRBV6-6 and TRBJ2-2, with 7 bases matching TRBD2. The CDR3 totals 18 residues. Germline assignment: CDR1 MNHNY and CDR2 SVGAGI (reference sequence). The V gene end was trimmed by 0 bases and the J gene end by 7 bases; junction bases not matched to a gene: 14.

CDR3 sequence: CASSLVGGGATDTQYF. DNA for the CDR3: TGCGCCAGCAGCTTGGTCGGGGGAGGCGCAACAGATACGCAGTATTTT. The gene calls are TRBV5-1 and TRBJ2-3; TRBD2 is a possible D gene (6 bases). Trimming stripped 0 bases from V and 3 bases from J, with 14 bases between. This CDR3 region has 16 residues. Per the germline V gene, CDR1 is SGHRS and CDR2 is YFSETQ.

The chain combines TRBV20-1 with TRBJ1-5, with D unresolved. V lost 0 bases to trimming and J lost 6 bases, with 3 bases between them. In germline, CDR1 is DFQATT, CDR2 SNEGSKA (reference sequence). The CDR3 has 11 amino acids. This CDR3 is CSAREGQPQHF. CDR3 in DNA: TGCAGTGCTAGAGAAGGTCAGCCCCAGCATTTT.

The sample holds many counts of this clonotype. The CDR3 DNA follows: TGTGCCAGCAGTTCCAACGGCGTATTCTATGGCTACACCTTC. Protein: CASSSNGVFYGYTF. This chain uses TRBV28 with TRBJ1-2; no definite D call. V lost 4 bases and J 4 bases, leaving 13 bases between the germline ends. The germline V gene has CDR1 MDHEN and CDR2 SYDVKM. The CDR3 has 14 residues.

In this sample, this clonotype turned up a few times. The gene calls are TRBV28 and TRBJ2-7; 7 nucleotides match TRBD1. V shed 6 bases and J 2 bases; nucleotides not matched to a gene: 10. Germline-derived CDR1 and CDR2 are MDHEN and SYDVKM. The CDR3 contains 15 residues. CDR3 sequence reads: CASSPGTVIPYEQYF. Here the CDR3 DNA reads TGTGCCAGCAGCCCCGGGACAGTAATTCCCTACGAGCAGTACTTC.

The table lists this clonotype with a count of one. This chain uses TRBV15 with TRBJ1-1; 9 bases fit TRBD1. This CDR3 region has 15 residues. J was trimmed by 1 base and V by 5 bases; bases with no gene match: 5. Per the germline V gene, CDR1 is LNHNV and CDR2 is YYDKDF (reference sequence). The CDR3 reads CATSGRDRENTEAFF. The CDR3 region has the DNA TGTGCCACCAGCGGCCGGGACAGGGAGAACACTGAAGCTTTCTTT.